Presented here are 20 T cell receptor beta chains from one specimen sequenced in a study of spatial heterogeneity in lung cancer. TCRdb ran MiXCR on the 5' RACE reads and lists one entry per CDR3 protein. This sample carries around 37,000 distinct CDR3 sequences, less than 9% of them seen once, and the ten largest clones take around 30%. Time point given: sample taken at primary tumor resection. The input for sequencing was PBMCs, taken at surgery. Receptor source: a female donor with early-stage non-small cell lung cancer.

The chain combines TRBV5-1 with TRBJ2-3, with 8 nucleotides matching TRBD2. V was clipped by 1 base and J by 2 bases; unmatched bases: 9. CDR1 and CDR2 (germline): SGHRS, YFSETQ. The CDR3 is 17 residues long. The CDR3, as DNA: TGCGCCAGCAGCTTGCTCCGGGGGGGCCCCCCCACAGATACGCAGTATTTT. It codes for CASSLLRGGPPTDTQYF.

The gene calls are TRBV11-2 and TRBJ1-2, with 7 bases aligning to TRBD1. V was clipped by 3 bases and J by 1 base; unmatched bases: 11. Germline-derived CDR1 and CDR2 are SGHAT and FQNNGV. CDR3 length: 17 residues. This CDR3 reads CASSFQGGRDFNYGYTF. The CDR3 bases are TGTGCCAGCAGCTTCCAGGGGGGACGGGACTTTAACTATGGCTACACCTTC.

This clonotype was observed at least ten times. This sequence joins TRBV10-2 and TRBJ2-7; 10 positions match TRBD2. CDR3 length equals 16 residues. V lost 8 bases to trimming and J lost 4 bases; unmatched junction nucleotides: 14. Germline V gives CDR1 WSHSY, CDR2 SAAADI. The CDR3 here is CASGPPLAGVLYEQYF. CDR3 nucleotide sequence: TGCGCCAGCGGGCCCCCGCTAGCGGGAGTTTTGTACGAGCAGTACTTC.

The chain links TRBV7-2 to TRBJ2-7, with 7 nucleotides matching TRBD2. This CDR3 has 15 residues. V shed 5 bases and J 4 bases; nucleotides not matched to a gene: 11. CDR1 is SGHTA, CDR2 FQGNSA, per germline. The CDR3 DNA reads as TGTGCCAGCAGCCCTGGGCGGGGGAGTGTTTACGAGCAGTACTTC. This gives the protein CASSPGRGSVYEQYF.

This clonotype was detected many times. CDR3: CASSRTREARYEQYF. For the CDR3, the DNA is TGTGCCAGCAGCCGCACTCGGGAGGCCCGCTACGAGCAGTACTTC. The rearrangement links TRBV13 to TRBJ2-7; 7 bases agree with TRBD2. The CDR3 is 15 amino acids. Germline V lookup: CDR1 PRHDT, CDR2 FYEKMQ (reference sequence). V gave up 5 bases and J gave up 3 bases; unmatched junction bases: 10.

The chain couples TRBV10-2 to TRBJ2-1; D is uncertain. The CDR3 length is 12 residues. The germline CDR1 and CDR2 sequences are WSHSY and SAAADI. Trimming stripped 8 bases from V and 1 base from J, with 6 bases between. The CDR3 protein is CASAWSYNEQFF. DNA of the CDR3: TGCGCCAGCGCCTGGTCCTACAATGAGCAGTTCTTC.

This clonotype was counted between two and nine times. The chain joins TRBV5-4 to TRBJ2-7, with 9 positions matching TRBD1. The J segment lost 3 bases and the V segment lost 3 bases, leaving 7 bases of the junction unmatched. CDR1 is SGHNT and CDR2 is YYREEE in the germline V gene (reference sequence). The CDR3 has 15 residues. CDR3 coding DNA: TGTGCCAGCAGCTCGGGACAGGGCCTTTACTACGAGCAGTACTTC. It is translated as CASSSGQGLYYEQYF.

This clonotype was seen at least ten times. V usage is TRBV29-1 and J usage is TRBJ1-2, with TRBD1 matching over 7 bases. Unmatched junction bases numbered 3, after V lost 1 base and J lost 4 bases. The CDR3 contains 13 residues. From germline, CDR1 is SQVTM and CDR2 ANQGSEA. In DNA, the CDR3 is TGCAGCGTTGAAGGGACAGGTTCCTATGGCTACACCTTC. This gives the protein CSVEGTGSYGYTF.

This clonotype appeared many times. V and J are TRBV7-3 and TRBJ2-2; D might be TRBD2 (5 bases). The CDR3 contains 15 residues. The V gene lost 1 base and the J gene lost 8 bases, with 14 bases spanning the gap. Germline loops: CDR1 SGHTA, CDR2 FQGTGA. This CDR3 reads CASSLNKDWSGELFF. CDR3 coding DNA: TGTGCCAGCAGCTTAAATAAGGACTGGTCGGGGGAGCTGTTTTTT.

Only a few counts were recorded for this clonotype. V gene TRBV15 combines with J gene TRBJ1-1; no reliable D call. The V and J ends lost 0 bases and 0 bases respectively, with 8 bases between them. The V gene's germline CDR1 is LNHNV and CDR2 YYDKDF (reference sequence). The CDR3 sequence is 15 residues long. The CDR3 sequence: CATSRDPQVNTEAFF. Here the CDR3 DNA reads TGTGCCACCAGCAGAGATCCCCAGGTGAACACTGAAGCTTTCTTT.

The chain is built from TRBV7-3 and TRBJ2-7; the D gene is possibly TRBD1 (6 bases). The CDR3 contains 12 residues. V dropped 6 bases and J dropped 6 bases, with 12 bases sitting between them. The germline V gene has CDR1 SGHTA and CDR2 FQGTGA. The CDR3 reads CASRDSSSEQYF. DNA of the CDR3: TGTGCCAGCAGGGACAGTAGCTCCGAGCAGTACTTC.

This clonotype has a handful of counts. CDR3 loop: CASSGAVAGEGEQFF. In DNA form, the CDR3 reads TGCGCCAGCAGCGGGGCAGTCGCGGGGGAGGGTGAGCAGTTCTTC. The chain links TRBV5-1 to TRBJ2-1; 7 bases are a match to TRBD2. CDR3 size: 15 residues. Germline-derived CDR1 and CDR2 are SGHRS and YFSETQ. V lost 4 bases to trimming and J lost 9 bases; unmatched junction nucleotides: 13. Drawing the rest from reference TRBV5-1 and TRBJ2-1, the complete variable domain is KAGVTQTPRYLIKTRGQQVTLSCSPISGHRSVSWYQQTPGQGLQFLFEYFSETQRNKGNFPGRFSGRQFSNSRSEMNVSTLELGDSALYLCASSGAVAGEGEQFFGPGTRLTVL.

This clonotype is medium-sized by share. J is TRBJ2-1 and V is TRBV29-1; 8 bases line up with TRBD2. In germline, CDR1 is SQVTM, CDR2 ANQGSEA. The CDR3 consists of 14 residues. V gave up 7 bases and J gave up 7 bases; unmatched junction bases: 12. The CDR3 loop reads CSALAGVHLNEQFF. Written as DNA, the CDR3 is TGCAGCGCCCTAGCGGGTGTCCATCTTAATGAGCAGTTCTTC.

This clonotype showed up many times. For the CDR3, the DNA is TGCAGCGTTGAAGTGAACACTGAAGCTTTCTTT. Translation: CSVEVNTEAFF. This rearrangement joins TRBV29-1 to TRBJ1-1; no clear D. Germline CDR1 is SQVTM and CDR2 is ANQGSEA. The CDR3 contains 11 residues. The V end lost 1 base, the J end lost 0 bases, and 0 bases lay between the germline ends.

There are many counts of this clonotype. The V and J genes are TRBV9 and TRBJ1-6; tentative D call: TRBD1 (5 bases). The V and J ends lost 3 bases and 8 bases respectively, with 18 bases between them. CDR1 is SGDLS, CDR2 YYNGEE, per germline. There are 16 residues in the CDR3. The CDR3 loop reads CASSDAPVGVDSPLHF. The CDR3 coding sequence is TGTGCCAGCAGCGATGCCCCGGTAGGGGTGGATTCACCCCTCCACTTT.

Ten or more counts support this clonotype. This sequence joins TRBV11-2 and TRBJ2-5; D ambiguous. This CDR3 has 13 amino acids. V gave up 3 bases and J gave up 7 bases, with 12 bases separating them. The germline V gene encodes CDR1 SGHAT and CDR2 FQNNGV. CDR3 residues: CASSFAPMGTQYF. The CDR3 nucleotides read TGTGCCAGCAGCTTCGCTCCCATGGGGACCCAGTACTTC.

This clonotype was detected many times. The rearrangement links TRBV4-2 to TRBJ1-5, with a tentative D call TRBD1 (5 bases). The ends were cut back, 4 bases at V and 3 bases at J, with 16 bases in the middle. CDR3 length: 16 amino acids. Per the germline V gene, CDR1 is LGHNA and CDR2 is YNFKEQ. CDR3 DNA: TGTGCCAGCAGCCGGCAGGCAGGGTTGGACAATCAGCCCCAGCATTTT. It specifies CASSRQAGLDNQPQHF.

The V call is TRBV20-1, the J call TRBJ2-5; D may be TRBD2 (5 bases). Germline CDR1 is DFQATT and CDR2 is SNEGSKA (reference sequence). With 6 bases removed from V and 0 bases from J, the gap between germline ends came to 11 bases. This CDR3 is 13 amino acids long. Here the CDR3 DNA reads TGCAGTGCGAGCAGCGGACACCAAGAGACCCAGTACTTC. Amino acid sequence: CSASSGHQETQYF.

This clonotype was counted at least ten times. This chain's CDR3 is CSAAQGAGEQYF. DNA for the CDR3: TGCAGTGCTGCCCAGGGGGCAGGTGAGCAGTACTTC. This chain joins TRBV20-1 and TRBJ2-7; 8 bases are shared with TRBD1. CDR3 length: 12 residues. Germline assignment: CDR1 DFQATT and CDR2 SNEGSKA (reference sequence). Trimming took 5 bases from V and 7 from J; bases not matched to a gene: 7.

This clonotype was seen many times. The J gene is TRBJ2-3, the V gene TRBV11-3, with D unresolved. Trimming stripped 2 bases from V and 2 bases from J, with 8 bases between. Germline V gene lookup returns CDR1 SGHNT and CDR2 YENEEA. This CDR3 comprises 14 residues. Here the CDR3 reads CASSLMADTDTQYF. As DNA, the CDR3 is TGTGCCAGCAGCTTAATGGCGGACACAGATACGCAGTATTTT. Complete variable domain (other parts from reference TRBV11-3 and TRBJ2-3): EAGVVQSPRYKIIEKKQPVAFWCNPISGHNTLYWYLQNLGQGPELLIRYENEEAVDDSQLPKDRFSAERLKGVDSTLKIQPAELGDSAVYLCASSLMADTDTQYFGPGTRLTVL.